These 5 T cell receptor beta chains were all obtained from the same sample, sequenced in a study of T cell responses to AZD1222 COVID-19 vaccine. Measured with immunoSEQ multiplex PCR; TCRdb has only the in-frame clones, and not every one. Among under 150,000 clones, 88% were seen once, and the ten largest hold roughly a sixth. The source was peripheral blood, collected on day 0 of MenACWY control vaccination. Source of these receptors: an adult in good health.

There are a few counts of this clone. The chain links TRBV19 to TRBJ2-6; weak D call: TRBD2 (5 bases). There are 15 residues in the CDR3. V was cut by 3 bases and J by 6 bases, with 12 bases left in between. Germline CDR1 is LNHDA and CDR2 is SQIVND (reference sequence). In nucleotides, the CDR3 is TGTGCCAGTAGTATGAGGGCACGTGAGGCCAACGTCCTGACTTTC. Translation: CASSMRAREANVLTF.

The V gene is TRBV28, the J gene TRBJ2-3, with TRBD2 matching over 8 bases. V lost 6 bases, J lost 6 bases, and 8 bases stayed unmatched. Germline V gene sequence: CDR1 MDHEN, CDR2 SYDVKM. The length of the CDR3 is 14 residues. The CDR3 DNA reads TGTGCCAGCAGCCGGGGACTAGAAGCCGATACGCAGTATTTT. The encoded protein is CASSRGLEADTQYF.

The chain employs TRBV7-2 and TRBJ2-3; unclear D gene. The germline V and J ends were trimmed by 2 bases and 0 bases, with 6 bases remaining between them. This CDR3 comprises 14 residues. Germline V gives CDR1 SGHTA, CDR2 FQGNSA. DNA for the CDR3: TGTGCCAGCAGCTTAATAGAAAGCACAGATACGCAGTATTTT. Encoded protein: CASSLIESTDTQYF.

CDR3 DNA: TGTGCTAGTGGTTTGCTAGCGGGATCCTACGAGCAGTACTTC. This encodes CASGLLAGSYEQYF. This chain uses TRBV12-5 with TRBJ2-7; TRBD2 agrees at 9 bases. The CDR3 extends over 14 amino acids. CDR1 LGHNT and CDR2 FRNRAP come from the germline V gene. The V and J ends lost 2 bases and 1 base, in that order; junction bases with no gene match: 0.

V and J are TRBV27 and TRBJ2-7; 12 positions match TRBD1. The CDR3 covers 15 residues. Germline loops: CDR1 MNHEY, CDR2 SMNVEV (reference sequence). Unmatched junction bases numbered 8, after V lost 4 bases and J lost 7 bases. CDR3 loop: CASSSPGQGAGEQYF. The DNA of the CDR3 is TGTGCCAGCAGTTCACCGGGACAGGGGGCCGGGGAGCAGTACTTC.